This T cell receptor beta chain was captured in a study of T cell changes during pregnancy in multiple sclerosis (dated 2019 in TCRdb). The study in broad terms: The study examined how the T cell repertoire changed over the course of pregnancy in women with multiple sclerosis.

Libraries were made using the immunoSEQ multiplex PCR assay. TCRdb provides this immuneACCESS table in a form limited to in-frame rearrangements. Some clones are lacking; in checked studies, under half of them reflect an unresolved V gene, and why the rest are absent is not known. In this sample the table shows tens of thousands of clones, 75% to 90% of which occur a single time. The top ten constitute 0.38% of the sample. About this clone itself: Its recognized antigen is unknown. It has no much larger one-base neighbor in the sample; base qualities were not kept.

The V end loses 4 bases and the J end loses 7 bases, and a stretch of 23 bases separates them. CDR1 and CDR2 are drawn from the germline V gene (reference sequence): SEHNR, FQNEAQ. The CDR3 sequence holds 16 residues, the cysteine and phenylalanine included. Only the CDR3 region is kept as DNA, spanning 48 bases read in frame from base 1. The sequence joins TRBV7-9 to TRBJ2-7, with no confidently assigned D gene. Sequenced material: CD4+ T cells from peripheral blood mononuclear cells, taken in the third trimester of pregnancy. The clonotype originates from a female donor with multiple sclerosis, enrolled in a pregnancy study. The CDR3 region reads CASSSSLSLRVVEQYF. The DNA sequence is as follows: TGTGCCAGCAGCTCTTCGTTGTCCCTCCGCGTGGTTGAGCAGTACTTC.